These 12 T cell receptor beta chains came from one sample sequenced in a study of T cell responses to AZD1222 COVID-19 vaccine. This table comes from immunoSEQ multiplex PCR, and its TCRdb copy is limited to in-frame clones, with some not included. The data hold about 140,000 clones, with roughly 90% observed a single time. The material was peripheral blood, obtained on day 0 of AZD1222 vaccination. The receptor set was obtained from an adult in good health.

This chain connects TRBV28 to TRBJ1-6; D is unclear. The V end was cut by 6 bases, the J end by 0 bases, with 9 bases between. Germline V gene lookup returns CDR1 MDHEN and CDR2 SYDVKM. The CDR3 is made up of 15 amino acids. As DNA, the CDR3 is TGTGCCAGCAGGACGACAAGCTCCTATAATTCACCCCTCCACTTT. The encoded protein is CASRTTSSYNSPLHF.

The CDR3 region is CASSLRSSGNTIYF. CDR3 nucleotide sequence: TGTGCCAGCAGCCTACGGAGCTCTGGAAACACCATATATTTT. The chain uses TRBV3-1 (or the pseudogene TRBV3-2) and TRBJ1-3; the D is unclear. Trimming shortened V by 4 bases and J by 0 bases, and 7 bases separated the two germline ends. The germline CDR1 and CDR2 sequences are LGHDT and YNNKEL (reference sequence). There are 14 residues in the CDR3.

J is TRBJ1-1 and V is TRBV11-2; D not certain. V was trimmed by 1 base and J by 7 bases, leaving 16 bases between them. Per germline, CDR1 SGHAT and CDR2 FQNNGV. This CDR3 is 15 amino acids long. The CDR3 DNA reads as TGTGCCAGCAGCTTAGCGTTCGCGGATACCCTTGAAGCTTTCTTT. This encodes CASSLAFADTLEAFF.

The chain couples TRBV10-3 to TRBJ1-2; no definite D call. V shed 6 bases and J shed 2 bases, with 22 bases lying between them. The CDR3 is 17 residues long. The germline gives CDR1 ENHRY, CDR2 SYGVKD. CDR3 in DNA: TGTGCCATCAGCAGCCCGGAGGGTATTGACTGGAACTATGGCTACACCTTC. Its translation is CAISSPEGIDWNYGYTF.

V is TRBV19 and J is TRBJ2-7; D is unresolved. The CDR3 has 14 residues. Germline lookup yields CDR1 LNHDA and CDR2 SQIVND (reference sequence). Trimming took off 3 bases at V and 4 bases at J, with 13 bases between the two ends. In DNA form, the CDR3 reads TGTGCCAGTAGTATTCGGACGAGCATGTACGAGCAGTACTTC. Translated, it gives CASSIRTSMYEQYF.

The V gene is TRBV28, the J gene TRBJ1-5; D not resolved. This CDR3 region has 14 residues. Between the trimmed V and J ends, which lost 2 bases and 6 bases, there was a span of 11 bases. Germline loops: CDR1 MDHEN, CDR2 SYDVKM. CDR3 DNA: TGTGCCAGCAGTTTAAGGTTTTTTGTTCAGCCCCAGCATTTT. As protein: CASSLRFFVQPQHF.

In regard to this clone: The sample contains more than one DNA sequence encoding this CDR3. The CDR3 DNA reads TGTGCCAGCAGTTTAGAGGGACAGCAGCCCCAGCATTTT. As protein: CASSLEGQQPQHF. The chain couples TRBV28 to TRBJ1-5, with 7 bases identical to TRBD1. J lost 7 bases, V lost 2 bases, and 2 bases had no gene match. Germline V gene lookup returns CDR1 MDHEN and CDR2 SYDVKM. CDR3 size: 13 residues.

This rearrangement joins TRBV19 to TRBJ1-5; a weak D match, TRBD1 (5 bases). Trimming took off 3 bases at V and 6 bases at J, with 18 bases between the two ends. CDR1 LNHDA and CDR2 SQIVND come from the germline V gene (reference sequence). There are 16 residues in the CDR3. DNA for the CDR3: TGTGCCAGTAGTATCCCTCTATCAAGGGGTGGTCAGCCCCAGCATTTT. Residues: CASSIPLSRGGQPQHF.

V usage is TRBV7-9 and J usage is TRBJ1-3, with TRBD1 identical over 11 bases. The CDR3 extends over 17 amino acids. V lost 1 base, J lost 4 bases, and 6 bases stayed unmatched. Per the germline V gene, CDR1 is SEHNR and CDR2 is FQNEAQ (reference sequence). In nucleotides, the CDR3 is TGTGCCAGCAGCTTAGGGACAGGGGGCCTTTCCGGAAACACCATATATTTT. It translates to CASSLGTGGLSGNTIYF.

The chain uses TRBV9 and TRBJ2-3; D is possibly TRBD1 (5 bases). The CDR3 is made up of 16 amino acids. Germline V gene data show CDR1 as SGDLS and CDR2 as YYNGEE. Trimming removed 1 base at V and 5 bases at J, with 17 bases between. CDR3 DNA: TGTGCCAGCAGCGTAAAGCAGGACACAATCGGAGATACGCAGTATTTT. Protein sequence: CASSVKQDTIGDTQYF.

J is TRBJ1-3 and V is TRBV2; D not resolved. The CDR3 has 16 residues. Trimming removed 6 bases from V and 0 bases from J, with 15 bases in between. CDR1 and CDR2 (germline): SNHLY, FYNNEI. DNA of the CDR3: TGTGCCAGCAGCCTCATAACAGCTTTCTCTGGAAACACCATATATTTT. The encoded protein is CASSLITAFSGNTIYF.

CDR3 protein: CASSQGFREGNQPQHF. The CDR3 DNA is TGTGCCAGCAGCCAAGGGTTCCGGGAAGGCAATCAGCCCCAGCATTTT. This sequence joins TRBV4-2 and TRBJ1-5, with D unresolved. V dropped 1 base and J dropped 2 bases, with 12 bases sitting between them. The germline gives CDR1 LGHNA, CDR2 YNFKEQ. The CDR3 totals 16 residues.